The source of this TCR beta chain is a study of blood T cell repertoires in COVID-19. The table came from immunoSEQ multiplex PCR; TCRdb's copy has only in-frame clones and leaves some out. The sample lists more than 140,000 clones, 80% to 90% occurring once. CDR3 length: 13 residues. Germline V gives CDR1 KGHDR, CDR2 SFDVKD. The V end lost 7 bases, the J end lost 7 bases, and 15 bases lay between the germline ends. The genes are TRBV24-1 and TRBJ1-2; D unresolved. The TCR comes from a woman aged 55-75 years with acute or convalescent COVID-19. The specimen was peripheral blood. The CDR3 here is CATRETGGGGYTF. The CDR3 nucleotides are TGTGCCACCAGAGAGACTGGTGGTGGTGGCTACACCTTC.